This T cell receptor (beta chain) appears in the sequencing data of a study of blood T cell repertoires in COVID-19. Study-level information: The United States, Italy and Spain were the sources of the acute and convalescent COVID-19 samples. The cDNA or gDNA used as material had been derived from T cells, B-cell-depleted T cells, or PBMCs.

As handled by the study authors: Reference gene primer amplification yielded estimated nucleated cell counts. Sequencing was performed with immunoSEQ multiplex PCR; in TCRdb, only in-frame clones are kept and a portion is missing. The V and J calls and the clone size are those of that table, but D and trimming were determined from the DNA. The sample includes about 100,000 clones, about 77% of them seen just once. The CDR3 is 11 residues long. The germline V gene encodes CDR1 DFQATT and CDR2 SNEGSKA (reference sequence). V dropped 5 bases and J dropped 3; count of bases not matched to a gene: 1. The chain combines TRBV20-1 with TRBJ2-7; 7 positions match TRBD2. The sequencing input was peripheral blood. The source is a woman in her 70s with acute or convalescent COVID-19. The CDR3 sequence is CSALADYEQYF. CDR3 bases: TGCAGTGCTCTAGCGGACTACGAGCAGTACTTC.